These 23 T cell receptor beta chains came from one sample sequenced in a study of beta chain features in type 1 diabetes. Findings and limits, study-wide: Shortening of TCRB CDR3s, moderate but significant, appeared in all four CD4+ subsets of Type 1 diabetes patients.

The antigens these receptors bind are not known. TCRB transcripts that were expressed got sequenced, as all of the isolated RNA had been reverse transcribed. Sequenced by immunoSEQ multiplex PCR; TCRdb stores in-frame clones only, minus some. Altogether about 390,000 clones are present, 8.5% to 10% being singletons, with the ten largest covering approximately 0.6%. The source material was central memory CD4+ T cells from blood. Source of these receptors: a man aged 25-40 years with type 1 diabetes.

The CDR3 reads CASMEQTDYGYTF. CDR3 coding DNA: TGTGCCAGTATGGAGCAAACCGACTATGGCTACACCTTC. The chain employs TRBV19 and TRBJ1-2; D is unresolved. This CDR3 is 13 amino acids long. Germline-derived CDR1 and CDR2 are LNHDA and SQIVND (reference sequence). V lost 7 bases and J lost 3, with 12 bases in between.

The chain joins TRBV5-4 to TRBJ2-7; 8 nucleotides align to TRBD1. The germline V gene has CDR1 SGHNT and CDR2 YYREEE (reference sequence). The CDR3 contains 15 residues. The V segment lost 4 bases and the J segment 4 bases; nucleotides outside the gene matches: 10. CDR3 DNA: TGTGCCAGCAGCCAGGGCGGACAGGGAGATTACGAGCAGTACTTC. Its protein product is CASSQGGQGDYEQYF. The complete variable domain, with remaining parts taken from reference TRBV5-4 and TRBJ2-7, reads ETGVTQSPTHLIKTRGQQVTLRCSSQSGHNTVSWYQQALGQGPQFIFQYYREEENGRGNFPPRFSGLQFPNYSSELNVNALELDDSALYLCASSQGGQGDYEQYFGPGTRLTVT.

The chain has TRBV10-3 and TRBJ1-5; the match to TRBD1 covers 8 bases. Germline trimming cut 2 bases from V and 7 bases from J; bases unmatched to any gene: 1. The CDR3 covers 13 residues. In germline, CDR1 is ENHRY, CDR2 SYGVKD. The CDR3 DNA reads as TGTGCCATCAGTGAGGGACAGGGCCAGCCCCAGCATTTT. Its translation is CAISEGQGQPQHF.

The chain recombines TRBV7-8 with TRBJ2-5; possible D gene TRBD2, 7 bases. The CDR3 sequence is 15 residues long. The germline gives CDR1 SGHVS, CDR2 FQNEAQ. Deletions cut 1 base from V and 5 bases from J, with 14 bases between. CDR3 protein: CASSLDRGAVETQYF. The DNA for the CDR3 is TGTGCCAGCAGCTTAGATCGGGGGGCTGTGGAGACCCAGTACTTC.

This clone was detected a few times. This sample includes further DNA sequences coding for the same CDR3. DNA for the CDR3: TGTGCCAGCAGTTTGATTTCCTACAATGAGCAGTTCTTC. Residues: CASSLISYNEQFF. The chain is built from TRBV28 and TRBJ2-1; unclear D gene. The germline gives CDR1 MDHEN, CDR2 SYDVKM. The V gene lost 3 bases and the J gene lost 1 base, with 4 bases spanning the gap. The CDR3 runs to 13 residues.

This clone was detected a few times. V usage is TRBV5-6 and J usage is TRBJ2-7; D possibly corresponds to TRBD2 (5 bases). The V and J ends lost 0 bases and 3 bases respectively, with 10 bases between them. The germline V gene encodes CDR1 SGHDT and CDR2 YYEEEE. The CDR3 loop spans 14 amino acids. CDR3 nucleotide sequence: TGTGCCAGCAGCTTGGGAGGACTCGGCTACGAGCAGTACTTC. This encodes CASSLGGLGYEQYF.

This sequence joins TRBV6-5 and TRBJ2-3, with D uncertain. Per germline, CDR1 MNHEY and CDR2 SVGAGI. CDR3 size: 14 residues. V lost 2 bases and J 5 bases, leaving 11 bases between the germline ends. The CDR3 sequence: CASSYGDYGDTQYF. DNA for the CDR3: TGTGCCAGCAGTTACGGGGATTACGGAGATACGCAGTATTTT.

This clone showed up many times. The chain links TRBV28 to TRBJ1-1, with no clear D. The V end was cut by 2 bases, the J end by 4 bases, with 11 bases between. From germline, CDR1 is MDHEN and CDR2 SYDVKM. This CDR3 contains 14 residues. The CDR3, as DNA: TGTGCCAGCAGTTTAGGCCACGTGGGCACTGAAGCTTTCTTT. Residues: CASSLGHVGTEAFF. The whole variable domain, filled in from reference TRBV28 and TRBJ1-1, reads DVKVTQSSRYLVKRTGEKVFLECVQDMDHENMFWYRQDPGLGLRLIYFSYDVKMKEKGDIPEGYSVSREKKERFSLILESASTNQTSMYLCASSLGHVGTEAFFGQGTRLTVV.

This clone showed up many times. J is TRBJ2-7 and V is TRBV23-1; D call uncertain. TRBV23-1 is treated as an ORF (open reading frame) with a function not yet certain. V dropped 4 bases and J dropped 3 bases, with 4 bases sitting between them. The CDR3 has 11 amino acids. Here the CDR3 DNA reads TGCGCCAGCAGTCCCATCTACGAGCAGTACTTC. It specifies CASSPIYEQYF.

This clone showed up many times. The J gene is TRBJ2-3, the V gene TRBV2; a weak D match, TRBD1 (6 bases). V was trimmed by 5 bases and J by 7 bases, leaving 10 bases between them. This CDR3 has 12 amino acids. CDR1 is SNHLY and CDR2 is FYNNEI in the germline V gene. The CDR3 is CASSWTVNTQYF. CDR3 bases: TGTGCCAGCAGTTGGACAGTAAATACGCAGTATTTT.

This clone was seen a handful of times. This sequence joins TRBV6-5 and TRBJ2-2, with 10 bases fitting TRBD2. The CDR3 sequence is 15 residues long. Germline V gene sequence: CDR1 MNHEY, CDR2 SVGAGI. The J segment lost 4 bases and the V segment lost 4 bases, leaving 3 bases of the junction unmatched. DNA for the CDR3: TGTGCCAGCAGTTGGGGGACTAGCGCCACCGGGGAGCTGTTTTTT. It codes for CASSWGTSATGELFF.

This clone was detected ten times or more. V gene TRBV28 combines with J gene TRBJ2-1, with D possibly being TRBD1 (6 bases). CDR3 length equals 15 residues. The germline V gene has CDR1 MDHEN and CDR2 SYDVKM. V was trimmed by 7 bases and J by 5 bases, leaving 18 bases between them. Here the CDR3 reads CASTPVGGKDNEQFF. In nucleotides, the CDR3 is TGTGCCAGCACCCCTGTAGGGGGAAAGGACAATGAGCAGTTCTTC.

This clone occurred a few times. The chain joins TRBV27 to TRBJ2-2; D gene uncertain. This CDR3 spans 14 amino acids. The ends were cut back, 6 bases at V and 4 bases at J, with 12 bases in the middle. Germline CDR1 is MNHEY and CDR2 is SMNVEV (reference sequence). CDR3 in amino acids: CASSLRFTTGELFF. The DNA for the CDR3 is TGTGCCAGCAGCCTTCGGTTCACCACCGGGGAGCTGTTTTTT.

This clone was observed a few times. V usage is TRBV7-2 and J usage is TRBJ2-1; TRBD1 matches at 8 bases. The CDR3 is made up of 15 amino acids. The junction had 6 bases not matched to a gene; V was cut back by 4 bases and J by 4 bases. Per germline, CDR1 SGHTA and CDR2 FQGNSA. CDR3 protein: CASSSTGETYNEQFF. The CDR3, as DNA: TGTGCCAGCAGCTCGACAGGGGAGACTTACAATGAGCAGTTCTTC.

A few counts support this clone. This sequence joins TRBV10-3 and TRBJ2-2; weak D call: TRBD1 (7 bases). Germline V gene sequence: CDR1 ENHRY, CDR2 SYGVKD. The CDR3 contains 14 residues. V was trimmed by 5 bases and J by 4 bases, leaving 11 bases between them. CDR3 DNA sequence: TGTGCCATCAGTCGACAGGGAGGCACCGGGGAGCTGTTTTTT. Translated: CAISRQGGTGELFF.

This clone was seen only a few times. The chain uses TRBV30 and TRBJ2-1; D ambiguous. V dropped 0 bases and J dropped 5 bases, with 2 bases sitting between them. Germline V CDR1 and CDR2: GTSNPN, SVGIG (reference sequence). This CDR3 spans 11 amino acids. The CDR3 region is CAWSVNNEQFF. The DNA for the CDR3 is TGTGCCTGGAGTGTTAACAATGAGCAGTTCTTC. Using reference TRBV30 and TRBJ2-1 for the parts outside the CDR3, the full variable domain is SQTIHQWPATLVQPVGSPLSLECTVEGTSNPNLYWYRQAAGRGLQLLFYSVGIGQISSEVPQNLSASRPQDRQFILSSKKLLLSDSGFYLCAWSVNNEQFFGPGTRLTVL.

This clone was recorded at least ten times. The rearrangement links TRBV11-2 to TRBJ2-1, with 8 bases matching TRBD2. Germline values: CDR1 SGHAT, CDR2 FQNNGV. With 0 bases clipped from V and 6 bases from J, the junction kept 13 bases outside the gene matches. This CDR3 comprises 18 residues. This chain's CDR3 is CASSLDQSGTSRPNEQFF. For the CDR3, the DNA is TGTGCCAGCAGCTTAGATCAGTCAGGGACTAGTCGGCCCAATGAGCAGTTCTTC.

V and J are TRBV6-5 and TRBJ2-1, with a possible D match to TRBD1 (6 bases). The CDR3 covers 14 residues. Germline V CDR1 and CDR2: MNHEY, SVGAGI. Trimming removed 10 bases at V and 1 base at J, with 14 bases between. CDR3 sequence: CATTQGFSYNEQFF. The DNA of the CDR3 is TGTGCCACCACCCAGGGGTTTTCCTACAATGAGCAGTTCTTC.

The chain recombines TRBV10-1 with TRBJ2-4; 8 nucleotides agree with TRBD1. Per germline, CDR1 WNHNN and CDR2 SYGVQD (reference sequence). Trimming at V came to 6 bases and at J to 2 bases, leaving 6 bases not matched to a gene. The CDR3 has 15 amino acids. The CDR3: CASSRTGSPKNIQYF. As DNA, the CDR3 is TGCGCCAGCAGCCGGACAGGGAGTCCCAAAAACATTCAGTACTTC.

This clone was seen only a few times. The chain joins TRBV7-9 to TRBJ2-2; D might be TRBD1 (5 bases). The CDR3 sequence is 16 residues long. Germline lookup yields CDR1 SEHNR and CDR2 FQNEAQ (reference sequence). V lost 1 base and J 0 bases, leaving 9 bases between the germline ends. CDR3 residues: CASSLGSRANTGELFF. The CDR3 DNA sequence: TGTGCCAGCAGCTTAGGGTCCAGGGCGAACACCGGGGAGCTGTTTTTT.

At least ten counts were recorded for this clone. The V call is TRBV2, the J call TRBJ1-5; D is undetermined. The germline V and J ends were trimmed by 6 bases and 0 bases, with 12 bases remaining between them. The CDR3 has 15 residues. Germline V gives CDR1 SNHLY, CDR2 FYNNEI. The CDR3 loop reads CASRDDSLSNQPQHF. As DNA, the CDR3 is TGTGCCAGCAGAGATGACTCCCTTAGCAATCAGCCCCAGCATTTT.

This clone has a count of ten or more. This rearrangement joins TRBV18 to TRBJ2-3; D is ambiguous. The CDR3 consists of 11 residues. Germline CDR1 and CDR2: KGHSH and LQKENI. V shed 6 bases and J shed 2 bases, with 3 bases lying between them. In DNA, the CDR3 is TGTGCCAGCTCTATCACAGATACGCAGTATTTT. It codes for CASSITDTQYF.

The table lists this clone with a count of one. The CDR3 protein is CASSQDLAGGSQSYEQYF. The CDR3 DNA is TGCGCCAGCAGCCAAGATCTTGCTGGGGGGTCCCAGTCCTACGAGCAGTACTTC. The chain carries TRBV4-3 and TRBJ2-7; the D gene is possibly TRBD2 (6 bases). Trimming took 0 bases from V and 1 from J, leaving 19 bases between them. Germline CDR1 LGHNA, CDR2 YSLEER. The CDR3 is 18 residues long.